This passage covers 27 T cell receptor beta chains from one sample sequenced in a study of OX40 agonist ivuxolimab in advanced cancers. The table came from immunoSEQ multiplex PCR; TCRdb's copy has only in-frame clones and leaves some out. Counted here are approximately 57,000 clones, 83% occurring once; the ten biggest clones make up over 3%. Sequencing was performed on CD4+ or CD8+ T cells sorted from blood, taken in a trial of the OX40 agonist ivuxolimab. Receptors were obtained from an adult with an advanced solid tumor such as melanoma, head and neck, liver or kidney cancer.

The J gene is TRBJ1-1, the V gene TRBV28; D remains ambiguous. Germline CDR1 reads MDHEN; CDR2 reads SYDVKM. The length of the CDR3 is 11 residues. Trimming removed 7 bases from V and 9 bases from J, with 12 bases in between. CDR3 coding DNA: TGTGCCAGCATCGGAAACGTGAAAGCTTTCTTT. Its protein is CASIGNVKAFF.

The chain is built from TRBV5-6 and TRBJ2-4; D is unclear. Trimming removed 1 base at V and 2 bases at J, with 16 bases between. The CDR3 spans 17 residues. CDR1 is SGHDT, CDR2 YYEEEE, per germline. The CDR3 spells CASSLSSRVRSKNIQYF. CDR3 coding DNA: TGTGCCAGCAGCTTGTCTAGTCGAGTTCGATCCAAAAACATTCAGTACTTC.

Only one count was recorded for this clone. This chain links TRBV18 with TRBJ1-1; no firm D call. Trimming left V 1 base short and J 6 bases short, with 9 bases between. This CDR3 is built from 13 residues. Germline CDR1 and CDR2: KGHSH and LQKENI. The CDR3 protein is CASSPRGRAEAFF. CDR3 nucleotides: TGTGCCAGCTCACCACGAGGGAGGGCTGAAGCTTTCTTT.

This rearrangement joins TRBV30 to TRBJ1-6, with D possibly matching TRBD1 (5 bases). The length of the CDR3 is 19 residues. V gave up 0 bases and J gave up 0 bases, with 18 bases separating them. In germline, CDR1 is GTSNPN, CDR2 SVGIG (reference sequence). This chain's CDR3 is CAWSVIGGGASSYNSPLHF. CDR3 bases: TGTGCCTGGAGTGTAATCGGCGGAGGGGCCAGCTCCTATAATTCACCCCTCCACTTT.

The chain links TRBV7-8 to TRBJ2-1; TRBD2 is a possible D gene (6 bases). The CDR3 is 14 amino acids. Between the trimmed V and J ends, which lost 1 base and 8 bases, there was a span of 12 bases. Looked up from germline, CDR1 is SGHVS and CDR2 is FQNEAQ. CDR3 DNA sequence: TGTGCCAGCAGCTTAGGACTAGAATCAGATGAGCAGTTCTTC. Translation: CASSLGLESDEQFF.

The chain recombines TRBV5-6 with TRBJ2-7; no firm D call. V was cut by 0 bases and J by 2 bases, with 3 bases left in between. Germline V gene lookup returns CDR1 SGHDT and CDR2 YYEEEE. The length of the CDR3 is 12 residues. The CDR3 DNA sequence: TGTGCCAGCAGCTTGGAGGCCTACGAGCAGTACTTC. It codes for CASSLEAYEQYF.

This rearrangement joins TRBV30 to TRBJ1-3; perhaps TRBD1 as D (5 bases). There are 14 residues in the CDR3. V shed 6 bases and J shed 0 bases, with 12 bases lying between them. The V gene's germline CDR1 is GTSNPN and CDR2 SVGIG (reference sequence). The DNA for the CDR3 is TGTGCCTGTCCGGGACGCAGCTCTGGAAACACCATATATTTT. Amino acids: CACPGRSSGNTIYF.

J is TRBJ2-5 and V is TRBV10-1; 10 bases line up with TRBD1. This CDR3 is built from 18 residues. Germline V gene sequence: CDR1 WNHNN, CDR2 SYGVQD (reference sequence). J lost 3 bases, V lost 4 bases, and 14 bases had no gene match. The CDR3 is CASSARDRGIWYEETQYF. CDR3 DNA: TGCGCCAGCAGTGCACGGGACAGGGGCATCTGGTACGAAGAGACCCAGTACTTC.

The chain is built from TRBV7-6 and TRBJ1-1; D is unclear. Trimming took 5 bases from V and 4 from J, leaving 14 bases between them. In germline, CDR1 is SGHVS, CDR2 FNYEAQ. The CDR3 is made up of 14 amino acids. The CDR3 sequence is CASSPRGGSTEAFF. CDR3 DNA sequence: TGTGCCAGCAGCCCGCGGGGAGGGAGCACTGAAGCTTTCTTT.

A few counts support this clone. The chain couples TRBV27 to TRBJ2-1; tentatively, D is TRBD1 (5 bases). The CDR3 totals 13 residues. Germline-derived CDR1 and CDR2 are MNHEY and SMNVEV (reference sequence). Deletions cut 6 bases from V and 6 bases from J, with 12 bases between. The DNA for the CDR3 is TGTGCCAGCAGCCTAGGGGTCCGCAATGAGCAGTTCTTC. Translated, it gives CASSLGVRNEQFF.

The genes are TRBV18 and TRBJ2-5; D ambiguous. V was trimmed by 0 bases and J by 3 bases, leaving 8 bases between them. CDR3 size: 14 residues. Germline V lookup: CDR1 KGHSH, CDR2 LQKENI. As DNA, the CDR3 is TGTGCCAGCTCACCACCCAACCTTAAAGAGACCCAGTACTTC. Translating gives CASSPPNLKETQYF. Supplemented by reference TRBV18 and TRBJ2-5, the full variable domain reads NAGVMQNPRHLVRRRGQEARLRCSPMKGHSHVYWYRQLPEEGLKFMVYLQKENIIDESGMPKERFSAEFPKEGPSILRIQQVVRGDSAAYFCASSPPNLKETQYFGPGTRLLVL.

This clone was recorded once. The chain couples TRBV2 to TRBJ2-7; TRBD2 matches 9 bases. With 9 bases clipped from V and 7 bases from J, the junction kept 13 bases outside the gene matches. The CDR3 consists of 14 residues. CDR1 and CDR2 (germline): SNHLY, FYNNEI. CDR3 residues: CASCLGREGLEQYF. The CDR3 DNA reads TGTGCCAGTTGCCTGGGGCGGGAGGGCCTTGAGCAGTACTTC.

In its sample, this clone was seen a few times. This CDR3 is CASSLRLAGGDTQYF. For the CDR3, the DNA is TGTGCCAGCAGCTTAAGACTAGCGGGAGGAGATACGCAGTATTTT. This chain links TRBV2 with TRBJ2-3, with TRBD2 matching over 13 bases. The J segment lost 5 bases and the V segment lost 6 bases, leaving 5 bases of the junction unmatched. The CDR3 totals 15 residues. CDR1 SNHLY and CDR2 FYNNEI come from the germline V gene. The variable domain in full, with the rest retrieved from reference TRBV2 and TRBJ2-3, is EPEVTQTPSHQVTQMGQEVILRCVPISNHLYFYWYRQILGQKVEFLVSFYNNEISEKSEIFDDQFSVERPDGSNFTLKIRSTKLEDSAMYFCASSLRLAGGDTQYFGPGTRLTVL.

This chain uses TRBV19 with TRBJ2-7; D is perhaps TRBD1 (6 bases). The CDR3 length is 18 residues. The germline V and J ends were trimmed by 6 bases and 4 bases, with 28 bases remaining between them. Germline V gene lookup returns CDR1 LNHDA and CDR2 SQIVND (reference sequence). The CDR3 DNA sequence: TGTGCCAGTAGCCATTCCGGGACATGGGGATTCTCTCAGTACGAGCAGTACTTC. It yields the protein CASSHSGTWGFSQYEQYF.

This clone was recorded once. The chain carries TRBV12-2 and TRBJ2-5; TRBD2 is the table's D call and was not checked against the DNA. TRBV12-2 constitutes a pseudogene. This CDR3 spans 17 amino acids. The CDR3 region has the DNA TGTGCAAGTCGCTTAGTGTGGGGCGGGAGGGCCGATGAGACCCAGTACTTC. As protein: CASRLVWGGRADETQYF.

The gene calls are TRBV7-9 and TRBJ2-2, with 13 bases matching TRBD2. The CDR3 has 17 residues. The germline gives CDR1 SEHNR, CDR2 FQNEAQ (reference sequence). Losses at the gene ends were 3 bases for V and 3 bases for J; bases not matched to a gene: 4. The DNA for the CDR3 is TGTGCCAGCAGCTTTGGGACTAGCGGGACCTACACCGGGGAGCTGTTTTTT. As protein: CASSFGTSGTYTGELFF.

The CDR3 DNA follows: TGTGCCAGCAGTCTGGACAGGGGACATGAAAAACTGTTTTTT. As protein: CASSLDRGHEKLFF. V gene TRBV6-1 combines with J gene TRBJ1-4; 9 nucleotides agree with TRBD1. The CDR3 is 14 amino acids. Germline V lookup: CDR1 MNHNS, CDR2 SASEGT. V shed 5 bases, J shed 6 bases, and the junction held 4 bases outside the gene matches.

The chain has TRBV18 and TRBJ2-5; D not certain. The CDR3 has 11 residues. Germline V CDR1 and CDR2: KGHSH, LQKENI. The V gene lost 5 bases and the J gene lost 5 bases, with 6 bases spanning the gap. Written as DNA, the CDR3 is TGTGCCAGCTCATCGACGGAGACCCAGTACTTC. Amino acids: CASSSTETQYF.

This clone showed up just a few times. The chain has TRBV15 and TRBJ2-7; D unclear. Germline lookup yields CDR1 LNHNV and CDR2 YYDKDF (reference sequence). Trimming took 0 bases from V and 5 from J, leaving 17 bases between them. This CDR3 is 16 amino acids long. This CDR3 reads CATSRDRAEIVHEQYF. CDR3 DNA: TGTGCCACCAGCAGAGATAGGGCCGAGATAGTCCACGAGCAGTACTTC.

This clone is a singleton in its sample. The V and J genes are TRBV19 and TRBJ1-5, with a tentative D call TRBD1 (6 bases). This CDR3 is 15 amino acids long. Germline V gene data show CDR1 as LNHDA and CDR2 as SQIVND (reference sequence). The V gene lost 7 bases and the J gene lost 1 base, with 14 bases spanning the gap. The CDR3: CASTEGGGSNQPQHF. CDR3 nucleotide sequence: TGTGCCAGTACCGAAGGGGGGGGAAGCAATCAGCCCCAGCATTTT.

CDR3 sequence: CASSPSEATNEQFF. CDR3 in DNA: TGTGCCAGCTCACCCTCGGAGGCCACTAATGAGCAGTTCTTC. The genes are TRBV18 and TRBJ2-1; a weak D match, TRBD2 (5 bases). Trimming cost V 3 bases and J 7 bases, with 13 bases left between them. CDR3 size: 14 residues. In germline, CDR1 is KGHSH, CDR2 LQKENI.

The rearrangement joins TRBV5-1 to TRBJ2-7; possibly TRBD2 for D (5 bases). This CDR3 is 16 amino acids long. Germline values: CDR1 SGHRS, CDR2 YFSETQ. The V and J ends lost 0 bases and 3 bases respectively, with 16 bases between them. The CDR3 coding sequence is TGCGCCAGCAGCTTGGGCGACGCGCGGGCCCTCTACGAGCAGTACTTC. Its translation: CASSLGDARALYEQYF.

The CDR3 is CASSLYGSGEETQYF. The CDR3, as DNA: TGCGCCAGCAGCTTGTATGGTTCAGGTGAAGAGACCCAGTACTTC. The chain links TRBV5-1 to TRBJ2-5; no clear D gene. The CDR3 contains 15 residues. Trimming took off 1 base at V and 3 bases at J, with 13 bases between the two ends. Germline CDR1 is SGHRS and CDR2 is YFSETQ.

The J gene is TRBJ2-2, the V gene TRBV15; 10 positions match TRBD2. The CDR3 extends over 18 amino acids. The V gene end was trimmed by 4 bases and the J gene end by 4 bases; junction bases not matched to a gene: 12. In germline, CDR1 is LNHNV, CDR2 YYDKDF (reference sequence). The CDR3 bases are TGTGCCACCAGCACAATGGGGTCTAGCGGGAGACGCACCGGGGAGCTGTTTTTT. It encodes CATSTMGSSGRRTGELFF.

This clone has only one observation. The rearrangement joins TRBV5-4 to TRBJ2-5; 9 bases match TRBD2. V trimming: 2 bases; J trimming: 5 bases; junction bases outside the gene matches: 7. The germline V gene encodes CDR1 SGHNT and CDR2 YYREEE (reference sequence). The CDR3 spans 15 residues. CDR3 sequence reads: CASSLNSGRGETQYF. As DNA, the CDR3 is TGTGCCAGCAGCTTAAATAGCGGGAGAGGGGAGACCCAGTACTTC.

V gene TRBV28 combines with J gene TRBJ2-7; 10 bases are a match to TRBD2. V lost 6 bases to trimming and J lost 0 bases; unmatched junction nucleotides: 5. This CDR3 has 15 residues. CDR1 is MDHEN, CDR2 SYDVKM, per germline. CDR3 sequence (DNA): TGTGCCAGCAGCGCTTCTAGCGGGGGCTCCTACGAGCAGTACTTC. It is translated as CASSASSGGSYEQYF.

The count of this clone is one. The chain combines TRBV6-5 with TRBJ1-1; D gene unclear. V was cut by 0 bases and J by 2 bases, with 10 bases left in between. Germline loops: CDR1 MNHEY, CDR2 SVGAGI. The CDR3 runs to 15 residues. The CDR3 bases are TGTGCCAGCAGTTACTCGACAAGAAAAAACACTGAAGCTTTCTTT. The encoded protein is CASSYSTRKNTEAFF.